Below are 17 T cell receptor beta chains sequenced from a single sample in a study of blood T cells in healthy people across ages. For the second PCR, which ran for 7 to 11 cycles, a sample-barcoded 5' primer and a J-beta primer mix were used. TCRdb recomputed calls from the 5' RACE reads with MiXCR, one row per CDR3 protein. The repertoire holds under 2 million distinct CDR3 sequences, about 32% seen once, with around 11% in the top ten. Sequencing was performed on blood. The receptors stem from a woman younger than 45 in good health.

The CDR3, as DNA: TGTGCCAGCAGTGATTTCTCCGGAGACGAGCAGTACTTC. This gives the protein CASSDFSGDEQYF. This chain links TRBV2 with TRBJ2-7; D unclear. The CDR3 is made up of 13 amino acids. V shed 3 bases and J shed 5 bases, with 11 bases lying between them. CDR1 and CDR2 (germline): SNHLY, FYNNEI.

This clonotype came up a few times. V usage is TRBV5-1 and J usage is TRBJ2-5, with TRBD2 as a possible D gene (6 bases). V was pared by 4 bases and J by 10 bases, with 23 bases between. CDR3 length: 15 residues. Germline values: CDR1 SGHRS, CDR2 YFSETQ. CDR3 coding DNA: TGCGCCAGCAGCACGACTAGTGGCAACGTGATGGGCCAGTACTTC. This sequence encodes CASSTTSGNVMGQYF.

This clonotype was counted only a few times. The CDR3 region has the DNA TGTGCCAGCAGTGAATATGGGGTGGACACTGAAGCTTTCTTT. It specifies CASSEYGVDTEAFF. The rearrangement links TRBV25-1 to TRBJ1-1, with D uncertain. V lost 0 bases, J lost 3 bases, and 8 bases lay in between. CDR1 is MGHDK, CDR2 SYGVNS, per germline. The CDR3 is 14 residues long.

This clonotype was seen more than once but under ten times. The genes are TRBV6-2 or TRBV6-3 and TRBJ1-2; possibly TRBD1 for D (6 bases). Trimming took 3 bases from V and 8 from J, leaving 19 bases between them. Per the germline V gene, CDR1 is MNHEY and CDR2 is SVGEGT. This CDR3 has 15 residues. The CDR3: CASSYPHTGSSGYTF. The CDR3, as DNA: TGTGCCAGCAGTTATCCTCATACAGGGTCAAGCGGCTACACCTTC.

This clonotype was counted a few times. V and J are TRBV5-5 and TRBJ2-3; the D is unclear. Germline-derived CDR1 and CDR2 are SGHKS and YYEKEE (reference sequence). Trimming removed 4 bases at V and 6 bases at J, with 15 bases between. CDR3 length: 14 amino acids. The CDR3 sequence: CASSGIRPPDTQYF. The CDR3 DNA sequence: TGTGCCAGCAGCGGAATCCGGCCGCCCGATACGCAGTATTTT.

This clonotype was counted only a few times. The CDR3 sequence: CSARAVLLGNEQFF. CDR3 sequence (DNA): TGCAGTGCTAGAGCAGTACTCCTCGGCAATGAGCAGTTCTTC. The chain couples TRBV20-1 to TRBJ2-1; no clear D gene. The CDR3 is made up of 14 amino acids. V shed 1 base and J shed 6 bases, with 13 bases lying between them. Germline values: CDR1 DFQATT, CDR2 SNEGSKA (reference sequence).

This clonotype was observed at least ten times. The genes are TRBV29-1 and TRBJ1-2, with TRBD1 matching 7 bases. The CDR3 covers 14 residues. Trimming cost V 1 base and J 4 bases; bases outside gene matches: 6. Germline lookup yields CDR1 SQVTM and CDR2 ANQGSEA. The CDR3 nucleotides read TGCAGCGTTGAAGTCGCGGGACAGAGCTATGGCTACACCTTC. Residues: CSVEVAGQSYGYTF.

The chain uses TRBV3-1 and TRBJ2-7; 9 bases line up with TRBD2. The CDR3 has 16 amino acids. Per germline, CDR1 LGHDT and CDR2 YNNKEL (reference sequence). V dropped 3 bases and J dropped 0; count of bases not matched to a gene: 6. CDR3 loop: CASSHVAGANSYEQYF. The CDR3 bases are TGTGCCAGCAGCCATGTAGCGGGGGCGAACTCCTACGAGCAGTACTTC.

The chain is built from TRBV3-1 and TRBJ2-7; no clear D. Trimming pared 5 bases from V and 0 bases from J, leaving 14 bases between. CDR3 length: 15 residues. The germline gives CDR1 LGHDT, CDR2 YNNKEL (reference sequence). CDR3 region: CASSSGWLSSYEQYF. CDR3 DNA sequence: TGTGCCAGCAGCTCCGGGTGGTTGAGCTCCTACGAGCAGTACTTC.

This clonotype was counted between two and nine times. This sequence joins TRBV20-1 and TRBJ2-1; D remains ambiguous. This CDR3 contains 13 residues. Trimming took 0 bases from V and 5 from J, leaving 8 bases between them. Germline CDR1 DFQATT, CDR2 SNEGSKA (reference sequence). CDR3 residues: CSAREVGDNEQFF. CDR3 bases: TGCAGTGCTAGAGAAGTTGGGGACAATGAGCAGTTCTTC.

V is TRBV12-5 and J is TRBJ2-2; 9 nucleotides align to TRBD1. CDR1 and CDR2 from the germline V gene are LGHNT and FRNRAP. V lost 3 bases and J lost 8; bases outside the gene matches: 10. The CDR3 is 16 residues long. CDR3 sequence reads: CASGLGQGRFAGELFF. The CDR3 nucleotides read TGTGCTAGTGGTTTAGGACAGGGGCGTTTTGCTGGGGAGCTGTTTTTT.

This clonotype was counted only a few times. Mismatch with germline at one junction end may stem from a read error. This rearrangement joins TRBV7-2 to TRBJ2-5; 11 bases fit TRBD2. This CDR3 has 15 amino acids. Per germline, CDR1 SGHTA and CDR2 FQGNSA. The CDR3 DNA reads as TGTGCCAGCAGCCTAGCGGGGGGCTTCCAAGAGACCCAGTACTTC. Amino acid sequence: CASSLAGGFQETQYF.

The V call is TRBV6-2 or TRBV6-3, the J call TRBJ2-7; D is perhaps TRBD1 (5 bases). Germline V lookup: CDR1 MNHEY, CDR2 SVGEGT. V gave up 5 bases and J gave up 3 bases, with 17 bases separating them. The CDR3 is 15 amino acids. The CDR3, as DNA: TGTGCCAGCAGTGCTACAGGTAAAAGGGACTACGAGCAGTACTTC. Its translation: CASSATGKRDYEQYF.

This clonotype has more than one count but fewer than ten. The V gene is TRBV4-1, the J gene TRBJ2-5, with 11 nucleotides matching TRBD2. With the DNA end fitting TRBJ2-7 better, the J assignment may be wrong. Germline V lookup: CDR1 MGHRA, CDR2 YSYEKL. The CDR3 runs 14 residues. The CDR3: CASSQSSGGREQYF. CDR3 nucleotide sequence: TGCGCCAGCAGCCAGTCTAGCGGGGGGCGCGAGCAGTACTTC.

The chain combines TRBV28 with TRBJ1-1, with 9 nucleotides matching TRBD1. The CDR3 sequence is 16 residues long. Germline V lookup: CDR1 MDHEN, CDR2 SYDVKM. V trimming: 0 bases; J trimming: 5 bases; junction bases outside the gene matches: 7. The CDR3 DNA sequence: TGTGCCAGCAGTTTATGGGACAGGGGAGCCCGGACTGAAGCTTTCTTT. Amino acid sequence: CASSLWDRGARTEAFF.

This chain uses TRBV20-1 with TRBJ1-1, with D tentatively TRBD1 (5 bases). Trimming shortened V by 5 bases and J by 3 bases, and 13 bases separated the two germline ends. The germline V gene has CDR1 DFQATT and CDR2 SNEGSKA (reference sequence). The CDR3 is 13 amino acids. CDR3 sequence (DNA): TGCAGTGCTCGTCAGGGCAGGGACACTGAAGCTTTCTTT. It translates to CSARQGRDTEAFF.

This clonotype was picked up a small number of times. J is TRBJ2-3 and V is TRBV5-1, with 10 bases matching TRBD2. Germline V CDR1 and CDR2: SGHRS, YFSETQ. This CDR3 spans 15 amino acids. V lost 4 bases, J lost 2 bases, and 4 bases stayed unmatched. The CDR3 nucleotides are TGCGCCAGCAGCCTAGCGGGGGACCACACAGATACGCAGTATTTT. Translation gives CASSLAGDHTDTQYF.